This T cell receptor (beta chain) was obtained from a study of response to subunit inactivated influenza vaccine (dated by TCRdb to 2016 to 2019). For context, the study as a whole: Deep quantitative T cell receptor repertoire profiling was used in the study to track responses to a trivalent subunit inactivated influenza vaccine.

This clonotype was detected once. Its antigen is currently not known. No base qualities exist here, and no much larger clone lies one base off it. A single read constitutes weak evidence. Spanning cysteine to phenylalanine, the CDR3 consists of 11 amino acids. Only CDR3 DNA is held: 33 bases, read in frame from base 1. CDR1 and CDR2 (SGHRS, YFSETQ) derive from the germline V gene. A distance of 11 bases separates the germline ends of V and J, which lose 7 bases and 7 bases respectively. Library generation was performed with RT-PCR. The instrument given in TCRdb is Illumina HiSeq 2500. The public reads were reanalyzed by TCRdb: fastp trimming at Q25, MiXCR alignment, in-frame beta chains only. Rows merge per CDR3 protein into single entries with the most common DNA and genes. For this sample the table gives around 570,000 distinct CDR3 sequences, of which roughly 12% were detected only once. Approximately 9.9% of the sample is in the top ten clones.

What the authors observed across the whole study: According to the authors, only a limited number of new T cells may be recruited by each seasonal influenza vaccination.

These same records also appear under a second study, on T cells expressing NK-cell markers. That second report states: 5'RACE template switching, by which a universal primer site and unique molecular identifiers were added, was used to make TCR beta cDNA libraries. Roughly 8 donors provided sorted CD3+CD56+NKG2C+, CD3+CD56+NKG2C- and CD3+CD56-NKG2C+ T-cell subsets, whose TCR beta-chain repertoires were profiled. Among the eight sequenced donors, seven were HCMV-seropositive and one was HCMV-seronegative. In several experiments an anti-gammadeltaTCR antibody was added to restrict sorting to alphabetaTCR-expressing T cells. In a handful of donors, the dominant CD3+CD56+NKG2C+ clonotypes ranked among the top 10 CD8+ clonotypes, making up roughly 1.0-7.0% of CD8+ T cells. Those dominant clonotypes were again the most abundant among CD3+CD56-NKG2C+ cells in a few donors, at 28.3-60.1%. Whether the expanded NKG2C-expressing T cell clones were specific for HCMV antigens remained unclear. Randomly selected healthy volunteers, three men and five women, were used as the eight sequenced donors. HCMV-specific IgG was detected in serum with a commercial ELISA kit to determine HCMV serostatus. Peripheral blood mononuclear cells were isolated from blood by Ficoll density gradient centrifugation. For a handful of donors, unsorted PBMC were also used to sequence bulk peripheral blood T-cell repertoires. Priming for cDNA synthesis came from the TCR beta constant segment, and two successive PCR amplification steps followed. Sequencing of the libraries produced 2 x 150 bp reads on Illumina HiSeq 2000/2500, MiSeq or NextSeq. MIGEC was used to demultiplex reads and group the reads by UMI, and MiTCR was used to assemble and quantify clonotypes. To remove erroneous sequences, TCR cDNA sequences were retained only when supported by two or more reads. The tcR package was used for downstream repertoire analysis, and clonotypes were matched across fractions by CDR3 nucleotide sequence plus V segment. VDJmatch was used to annotate antigen specificity against VDJdb, with one amino acid substitution in CDR3 permitted.

The chain links TRBV5-1 with TRBJ1-2; no D gene can be assigned with confidence. This clonotype was sampled from a man in his forties or fifties who received an inactivated influenza vaccine. Donor details come from another sample of the same person, matched by shared clones. The sample consisted of PBMCs from blood, taken on the day of vaccination. CDR3 protein: CASGSEAGYTF. The DNA sequence reads TGCGCCAGCGGGTCTGAGGCTGGCTACACCTTC.